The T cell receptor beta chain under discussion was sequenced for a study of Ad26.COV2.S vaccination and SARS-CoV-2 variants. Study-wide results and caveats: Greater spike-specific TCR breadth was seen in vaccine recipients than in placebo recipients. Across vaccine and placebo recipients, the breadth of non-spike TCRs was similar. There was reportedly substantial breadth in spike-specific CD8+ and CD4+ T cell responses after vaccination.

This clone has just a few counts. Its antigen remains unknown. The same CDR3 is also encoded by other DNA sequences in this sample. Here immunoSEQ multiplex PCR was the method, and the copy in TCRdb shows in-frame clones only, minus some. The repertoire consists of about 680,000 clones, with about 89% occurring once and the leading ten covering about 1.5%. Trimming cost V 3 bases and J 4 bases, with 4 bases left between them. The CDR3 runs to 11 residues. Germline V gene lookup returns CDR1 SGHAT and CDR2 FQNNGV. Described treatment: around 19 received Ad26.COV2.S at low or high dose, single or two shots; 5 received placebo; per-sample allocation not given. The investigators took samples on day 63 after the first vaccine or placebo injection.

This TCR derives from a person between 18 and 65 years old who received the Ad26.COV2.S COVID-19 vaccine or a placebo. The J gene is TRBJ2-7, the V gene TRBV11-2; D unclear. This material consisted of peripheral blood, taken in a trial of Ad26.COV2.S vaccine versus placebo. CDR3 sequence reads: CASSLWYEQYF. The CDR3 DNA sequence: TGTGCCAGCAGCTTGTGGTACGAGCAGTACTTC.